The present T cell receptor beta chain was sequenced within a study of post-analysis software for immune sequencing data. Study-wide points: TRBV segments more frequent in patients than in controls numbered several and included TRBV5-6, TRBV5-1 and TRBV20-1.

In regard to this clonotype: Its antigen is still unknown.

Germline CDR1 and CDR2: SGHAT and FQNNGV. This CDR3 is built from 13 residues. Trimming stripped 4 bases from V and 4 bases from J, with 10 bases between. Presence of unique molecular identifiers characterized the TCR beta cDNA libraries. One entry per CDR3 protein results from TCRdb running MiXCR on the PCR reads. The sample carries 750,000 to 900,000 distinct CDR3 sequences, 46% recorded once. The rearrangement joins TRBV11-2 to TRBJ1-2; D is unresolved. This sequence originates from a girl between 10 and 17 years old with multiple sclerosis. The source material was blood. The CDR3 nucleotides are TGTGCCAGCAGCTCTGGACTCATCTATGGCTACACCTTC. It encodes CASSSGLIYGYTF.